This note documents a single T cell receptor beta chain sequence. Antigen: not known. Here immunoSEQ multiplex PCR was the method, and the copy in TCRdb shows in-frame clones only, minus some. The sample contains about 35,000 clones, 65% to 90% of which appear only once. The CDR3 spans 13 residues. V lost 2 bases to trimming and J lost 6 bases; unmatched junction nucleotides: 1. Germline CDR1 is SGHRS and CDR2 is YFSETQ. This sample is part of a study of T cell responses to AZD1222 COVID-19 vaccine. Study results and limitations: Females outnumbered males among donors, who were mostly white British; clonal diversity was possibly underestimated.

The sequencing here drew on peripheral blood, taken on day 0 of AZD1222 vaccination. The receptor's source is an adult in good health. This rearrangement joins TRBV5-1 to TRBJ1-4; TRBD1 aligns across 7 bases. The CDR3: CASSFGQDEKLFF. CDR3 bases: TGCGCCAGCAGCTTCGGACAGGATGAAAAACTGTTTTTT.